This passage covers 13 T cell receptor beta chains from one sample sequenced in a study of T-cell memory formation after mild COVID-19 (dated by TCRdb to 2020 to 2023). Library creation used 5' RACE. The run used an Illumina NovaSeq 6000. TCRdb reprocessed the public reads (quality trimming at Q25 with fastp, clone calling with MiXCR) and kept in-frame beta chains. Records with the same CDR3 protein are collapsed into one entry carrying the most frequent genes and DNA. This sample has about 270,000 distinct CDR3 sequences in its table, and 16% of those were observed once. The ten largest clones capture around a fifth of the sample. Sequencing input: PBMCs or a T cell subset sorted from them (not recorded which). These receptors came from a man aged 18 to 35 who had mild COVID-19 (a few samples of this study predate the infection). The sample titles of this study are shuffled in the database, so cell type and time point are left out; the donor was told from shared clones.

The chain uses TRBV6-5 and TRBJ1-6; D is uncertain. Germline loops: CDR1 MNHEY, CDR2 SVGAGI. Trimming left V 2 bases short and J 7 bases short, with 9 bases between. The CDR3 sequence is 14 residues long. The CDR3 sequence: CASSYGSLNSPLHF. In DNA form, the CDR3 reads TGTGCCAGCAGTTACGGAAGTTTGAATTCACCCCTCCACTTT.

The rearrangement uses TRBV30 and TRBJ1-1, with D tentatively TRBD1 (6 bases). Germline lookup yields CDR1 GTSNPN and CDR2 SVGIG (reference sequence). The length of the CDR3 is 12 residues. V was clipped by 5 bases and J by 4 bases, with 11 bases between them. CDR3 loop: CAWSGVGTEAFF. The CDR3 DNA follows: TGTGCCTGGTCAGGGGTCGGCACTGAAGCTTTCTTT. The variable domain in full, with the rest retrieved from reference TRBV30 and TRBJ1-1, is SQTIHQWPATLVQPVGSPLSLECTVEGTSNPNLYWYRQAAGRGLQLLFYSVGIGQISSEVPQNLSASRPQDRQFILSSKKLLLSDSGFYLCAWSGVGTEAFFGQGTRLTVV.

The chain employs TRBV12-3 or TRBV12-4 and TRBJ2-1; possible D gene TRBD2, 6 bases. CDR3 size: 14 residues. Trimming pared 10 bases from V and 0 bases from J, leaving 13 bases between. The CDR3: CATWAGSSYNEQFF. The CDR3 bases are TGTGCCACCTGGGCGGGGAGCTCCTACAATGAGCAGTTCTTC.

The chain employs TRBV4-1 and TRBJ1-1; D remains ambiguous. This CDR3 contains 17 residues. The germline V gene has CDR1 MGHRA and CDR2 YSYEKL. The germline V and J ends were trimmed by 0 bases and 0 bases, with 14 bases remaining between them. This chain's CDR3 is CASSQEGAGEMNTEAFF. The CDR3, as DNA: TGCGCCAGCAGCCAAGAAGGAGCGGGAGAGATGAACACTGAAGCTTTCTTT.

This clonotype is a singleton in its sample. The chain carries TRBV5-1 and TRBJ2-3; D is unresolved. The CDR3 runs 13 residues. V lost 4 bases to trimming and J lost 0 bases, with 6 bases between them. Germline CDR1 is SGHRS and CDR2 is YFSETQ. The CDR3 is CASSSTSTDTQYF. In nucleotides, the CDR3 is TGCGCCAGCAGCAGTACTAGCACAGATACGCAGTATTTT.

This clonotype was counted only a few times. This chain connects TRBV30 to TRBJ1-1; tentatively, D is TRBD1 (5 bases). CDR1 is GTSNPN, CDR2 SVGIG, per germline (reference sequence). The germline V and J ends were trimmed by 7 bases and 4 bases, with 13 bases remaining between them. The CDR3 loop spans 12 amino acids. CDR3: CAFPGGGTEAFF. DNA of the CDR3: TGTGCCTTCCCCGGGGGAGGCACTGAAGCTTTCTTT.

This chain connects TRBV12-5 to TRBJ2-3; D remains ambiguous. The CDR3 has 13 residues. CDR1 is LGHNT and CDR2 is FRNRAP in the germline V gene. V shed 3 bases and J shed 4 bases, with 8 bases lying between them. CDR3 bases: TGTGCTAGTGGTTTCCGACACGCAGATACGCAGTATTTT. It codes for CASGFRHADTQYF.

This clonotype occurred a few times. This chain connects TRBV11-2 to TRBJ1-2; a possible D gene is TRBD1 (5 bases). The V end was cut by 9 bases, the J end by 4 bases, with 12 bases between. The CDR3 covers 12 residues. Germline CDR1 and CDR2: SGHAT and FQNNGV. The CDR3 DNA reads as TGTGCCAGTGGCTTTCAGGGCTATGGCTACACCTTC. It codes for CASGFQGYGYTF.

On this clonotype itself: A read error may be the cause here, since a much bigger clone is one base away. The genes are TRBV20-1 and TRBJ1-1, with 11 bases matching TRBD1. The CDR3 length is 12 residues. CDR1 and CDR2 from the germline V gene are DFQATT and SNEGSKA (reference sequence). With V trimmed by 5 bases and J by 4 bases, 0 bases remained unmatched. The CDR3 protein is CSAGTGGTEAFF. As DNA, the CDR3 is TGCAGTGCTGGGACAGGGGGCACTGAAGCTTTCTTT.

The chain joins TRBV11-1 to TRBJ2-7; TRBD1 matches 9 bases. Per the germline V gene, CDR1 is SGHAT and CDR2 is FQDESV (reference sequence). The CDR3 sequence is 12 residues long. V dropped 5 bases and J dropped 6; count of bases not matched to a gene: 2. CDR3 region: CASSQDRGEQYV. The DNA of the CDR3 is TGTGCCAGCAGCCAGGACAGGGGCGAGCAGTACGTC.

This clonotype has a count of ten or more. The rearrangement uses TRBV7-3 and TRBJ2-1; TRBD1 matches at 8 bases. The CDR3 length is 14 residues. Germline V CDR1 and CDR2: SGHTA, FQGTGA. V dropped 3 bases and J dropped 4; count of bases not matched to a gene: 2. CDR3 in amino acids: CASSFQGAYNEQFF. The CDR3 nucleotides read TGTGCCAGCAGCTTCCAGGGGGCTTACAATGAGCAGTTCTTC.

A single count supports this clonotype. The CDR3 here is CASSQVGGTQYF. For the CDR3, the DNA is TGTGCCAGCAGCCAAGTCGGGGGGACCCAGTACTTC. The chain has TRBV14 and TRBJ2-5; D might be TRBD2 (6 bases). The V end was cut by 1 base, the J end by 7 bases, with 7 bases between. CDR3 length equals 12 residues. The germline V gene encodes CDR1 SGHDN and CDR2 FVKESK.

The chain joins TRBV7-2 to TRBJ1-4; weak D call: TRBD1 (6 bases). Germline CDR1 reads SGHTA; CDR2 reads FQGNSA. The length of the CDR3 is 15 residues. Trimming stripped 3 bases from V and 5 bases from J, with 13 bases between. This CDR3 reads CASSFDMGGNEKLFF. CDR3 coding DNA: TGTGCCAGCAGCTTCGATATGGGGGGCAATGAAAAACTGTTTTTT.